A selection of T cell receptor beta chains follows, all from one sample in a study of metastatic and nonmetastatic thyroid tumors. Via MiXCR, TCRdb re-called the PCR reads. The profile covers 39,000 or so clones, with about 45% appearing a single time and around a quarter taken by the ten largest. The specimen sequenced was tumor tissue. The receptors stem from a male donor with papillary thyroid cancer or a benign thyroid nodule (not recorded which). Some clones in this sample may be carry-over from other donors' samples. CDR3s include the opening cysteine and the closing phenylalanine or tryptophan. Fields, in order: J gene, V gene, clone size, D gene, CDR3 DNA, CDR3 protein. A D gene is named only where the DNA matches it firmly. The size entry is marked missing in some rows and otherwise reads once, few, many or a size class.

>TRBJ1-1|TRBV20-1|-|-
TGCAGTGCTCCTCAATATGGATGGTCGAACACTGAAGCTTTCTTT
CSAPQYGWSNTEAFF
>TRBJ2-5|TRBV18|few|TRBD2
TGTGCCAGCTCATCGGGACTAGGGGAGACCCAGTACTTC
CASSSGLGETQYF
>TRBJ1-5|TRBV5-1|-|-
TGCGCCAGCAGCTTATTCGGCTACAGGGTGGCCCGCAATCAGCCCCAGCATTTT
CASSLFGYRVARNQPQHF
>TRBJ1-1|TRBV6-1|-|-
TGTGCCAGCAGTAGAGGTACGGGGGGCGGCACTGAAGCTTTCTTT
CASSRGTGGGTEAFF
>TRBJ2-1|TRBV11-1|-|TRBD1
TGTGCCAGCAGCCCCAGGACAGGGGTAAGCTCCTACAATGAGCAGTTCTTC
CASSPRTGVSSYNEQFF
>TRBJ2-6|TRBV3-1|-|-
TGTGCCAGCAGCCGCACGGGGCGGGCGGCCAACGTCCTGACTTTC
CASSRTGRAANVLTF
>TRBJ1-5|TRBV7-2|-|-
TGTGCCAGCAGCGGGGGGGGAAATCAGCCCCAGCATTTT
CASSGGGNQPQHF
>TRBJ2-3|TRBV19|-|TRBD2
TGTGCCAGTAGTACAACTAGCGGGGGGTCCCCAGATACGCAGTATTTT
CASSTTSGGSPDTQYF
>TRBJ1-2|TRBV20-1|-|TRBD1
TGCAGTGCTAGAGATCCCCAGGGGGCGAGAGGCTACACCTTC
CSARDPQGARGYTF
>TRBJ2-7|TRBV30|-|-
TGTGCCTGGAGTGTACCCGGACGAAAGAACTACGAGCAGTACTTC
CAWSVPGRKNYEQYF
>TRBJ2-1|TRBV6-2/TRBV6-3|few|TRBD2
TGTGCCAGCAGTATGGGGACTAGCGGAGGGAAGACCTACAATGAGCAGTTCTTC
CASSMGTSGGKTYNEQFF
>TRBJ2-6|TRBV6-1|-|-
TGTGCCAGCAGTGACGGGCTCTCGGGGGCCAACGTCCTGACTTTC
CASSDGLSGANVLTF
>TRBJ2-1|TRBV11-1|-|-
TGTGCCAGCAGCTTAACGACGGAAGCCCCCTACAATGAGCAGTTCTTC
CASSLTTEAPYNEQFF
>TRBJ1-5|TRBV5-1|-|-
TGCGCCAGCAGCTTGTCAGGGGCTAGCAATCAGCCCCAGCATTTT
CASSLSGASNQPQHF
>TRBJ2-3|TRBV7-3|few|-
TGTGCCAGCAGCTTAATCGAAGAGGCAAATAACACAGATACGCAGTATTTT
CASSLIEEANNTDTQYF
>TRBJ1-6|TRBV12-5|few|-
TGTGCTAGTGGTCCCATAAAGTTTGGCAGCAACCATAATAATTCACCCCTCCACTTT
CASGPIKFGSNHNNSPLHF
>TRBJ2-5|TRBV28|-|TRBD2
TGTGCCAGCAGTTTCTCTGGGCGGGGGCCTCGCGGGGGGTGGTATGAGACCCAGTACTTC
CASSFSGRGPRGGWYETQYF
>TRBJ1-2|TRBV10-3|few|TRBD1
TGTGCCATCCGAGGAGGACCCAGACAGGGTTATGGCTACACCTTC
CAIRGGPRQGYGYTF
>TRBJ2-7|TRBV5-1|-|TRBD1
TGCGCCAGCAGCGCAAGACAGGGGGCGGGCTACGAGCAGTACTTC
CASSARQGAGYEQYF
>TRBJ2-1|TRBV6-1|few|TRBD2
TGTGCCAGCAGGGGTAGCGGGGGGGGATACAATGAGCAGTTCTTC
CASRGSGGGYNEQFF
>TRBJ2-7|TRBV28|-|-
TGTGCCAGCAGTTACTCGTACGAGCAGTACTTC
CASSYSYEQYF
>TRBJ2-7|TRBV3-1|-|TRBD1
TGTGCCAGCAGCCAAGTTAGGACAGGCGAGCAGTACTTC
CASSQVRTGEQYF
>TRBJ1-5|TRBV20-1|-|TRBD1
TGCAGTGCTAGAGCAGGGGGTGGTCAGCCCCAGCATTTT
CSARAGGGQPQHF
>TRBJ2-7|TRBV20-1|few|-
TGCAGTGCTAGAGGCGGGTTTTCCTACGAGCAGTACTTC
CSARGGFSYEQYF
>TRBJ2-3|TRBV11-2|-|-
TGTGCCAGCAGCCCAGGGTCGGGGGGCCAGAGAAGGGAGTATTTT
CASSPGSGGQRREYF
>TRBJ1-4|TRBV5-5|-|-
TGTGCCAGCAGCTCGTTGACTGCAGGGTCTAATGAAAAACTGTTTTTT
CASSSLTAGSNEKLFF
>TRBJ1-3|TRBV30|-|-
TGTGCCTGGAGTGGTTACACCATATATTTT
CAWSGYTIYF
>TRBJ1-3|TRBV6-1|few|-
TGTGCCAGCATGGTCGGTGGAAACACCATATATTTT
CASMVGGNTIYF
>TRBJ2-3|TRBV6-4|few|TRBD2
TGTGCCAGCAGTGCCGGGACTAGCGCCACAGATACGCAGTATTTT
CASSAGTSATDTQYF
>TRBJ2-3|TRBV20-1|once|TRBD1
TGCAGTGCTAGAAGGACAGGGAGCGGCACAGATACGCAGTATTTT
CSARRTGSGTDTQYF
>TRBJ1-2|TRBV5-1|-|TRBD1
TGCGCCAGCAGCTGGGTCCCCTCCGGACAGGCAAAAGGGGGCTACACCTTC
CASSWVPSGQAKGGYTF
>TRBJ1-6|TRBV7-3|-|-
TGTGCCAGCAGCTTCTACAGGAACCGCTCCTATAATTCACCCCTCCACTTT
CASSFYRNRSYNSPLHF
>TRBJ1-4|TRBV7-9|-|TRBD1
TGTGCCAGCAGCCTCATTTTGACAGGGCCGAATGAAAAACTGTTTTTT
CASSLILTGPNEKLFF
>TRBJ2-1|TRBV10-3|-|TRBD2
TGTGCCATCAGCCCAGGACTAGCGGGGGGTTTATACAATGAGCAGTTCTTC
CAISPGLAGGLYNEQFF
>TRBJ2-7|TRBV7-2|-|TRBD1
TGTGCCAGCAGCTTTACAGGGGGGGAGCAGTACTTC
CASSFTGGEQYF
>TRBJ1-2|TRBV12-3/TRBV12-4|-|-
TGTGCCAGCAGTTTAAGTTCGGTTGGCTACACCTTC
CASSLSSVGYTF
>TRBJ2-7|TRBV5-1|-|-
TGCGCCAGCAGCCCTACCCTGCACGAGCAGTACTTC
CASSPTLHEQYF
>TRBJ1-6|TRBV11-1|-|-
TGTGCCAGCAGCTTAGCGCGAACAGAAAATTCACCCCTCCACTTT
CASSLARTENSPLHF
>TRBJ2-3|TRBV20-1|-|-
TGCAGTGCTAGTACCGGTCTAAGGGATACGCAGTATTTT
CSASTGLRDTQYF
>TRBJ2-7|TRBV20-1|-|-
TGCAGTGCCAGGGACGTTCCCTACGAGCAGTACTTC
CSARDVPYEQYF
>TRBJ2-2|TRBV6-2/TRBV6-3|-|-
TGTGCCTCCAGTTTCGCCGGGGAGCTGTTTTTT
CASSFAGELFF
>TRBJ2-1|TRBV11-1|-|TRBD2
TGTGCCAGCAGCCGGACTAGCGTGGAGCAGTTCTTC
CASSRTSVEQFF
>TRBJ2-1|TRBV20-1|once|TRBD1
TGCAGTGCCTCTAAGAGGACAGGGGGTGAGGATGAGCAGTTCTTC
CSASKRTGGEDEQFF
>TRBJ2-1|TRBV6-1|few|TRBD2
TGTGCCAGCAGTGATGGGACTAGCTCGTACAATGAGCAGTTCTTC
CASSDGTSSYNEQFF
>TRBJ1-1|TRBV20-1|-|-
TGCAGTGTCATGTCGGGAAACACTGAAGCTTTCTTT
CSVMSGNTEAFF
>TRBJ1-2|TRBV6-1|few|TRBD1
TGTGCCAGCAGTGAAGCAGAGGGGGCGCGTGGCTACACCTTC
CASSEAEGARGYTF
>TRBJ1-3|TRBV5-1|-|TRBD1
TGCGCCAGCAGCTTTGTCGGGACAGCATCTGGAAACACCATATATTTT
CASSFVGTASGNTIYF
>TRBJ2-1|TRBV18|-|-
TGTGCCAGCTCACCACCGATACAGAACAATGAGCAGTTCTTC
CASSPPIQNNEQFF
>TRBJ2-7|TRBV18|-|TRBD1
TGTGCCAGCTCGCCTCCCGGGACAGACTACGAGCAGTACTTC
CASSPPGTDYEQYF
>TRBJ1-1|TRBV20-1|-|-
TGCAGTGCCGAGAGGAGGAGGCGCATGAACACTGAAGCTTTCTTT
CSAERRRRMNTEAFF